The clone carrying this T cell receptor beta chain was detected many times. Its specificity is not known. This record comes from a study of T-cell reconstitution after alpha-beta-depleted transplantation in children. Whole-study results and caveats: Approximately two months post-transplant, alpha-beta T cells reportedly originated from several hundred expanded graft clones. Newly produced T cells mostly accounted for T-cell counts and diversity one year post-transplant. Recipient T cells and thymic progenitors that survived gave rise to the high TCRbeta diversity observed at day 60 in some patients.

Construction of the TCRbeta library involved unique molecular identifiers. Each CDR3 protein is one row after TCRdb ran MiXCR on the PCR reads. The sample has about 830,000 distinct CDR3 sequences; 16% are singletons. The germline gives CDR1 MGHRA, CDR2 YSYEKL. The ends lost 0 bases at V and 4 bases at J; junction bases unmatched: 4. This CDR3 has 16 residues. Sequencing used PBMCs, mostly from graft donor cells, obtained 360 days after TCRalphabeta/CD19-depleted stem cell transplant. The origin of this receptor is a male patient younger than 18 who had a stem cell transplant for acute lymphoblastic leukemia, so the T cells may come from the graft donor. This rearrangement joins TRBV4-1 to TRBJ2-5; 11 bases map to TRBD2. DNA for the CDR3: TGCGCCAGCAGCCAAGATACAACTAGCGGGAGAGAGACCCAGTACTTC. Its translation: CASSQDTTSGRETQYF.